This T cell receptor (beta chain) emerged from a study of T cell responses to AZD1222 COVID-19 vaccine. Findings of the study overall: After the peak T cell response, and only then, were repertoires sampled. Only 5 or 6 people who got AZD1222 tested seropositive at baseline. Nearly half of spike-specific TCRs reportedly target variant regions that are unmutated in the B.1.351 and B.1.1.7 variants.

Assay used: immunoSEQ multiplex PCR; TCRdb lists only in-frame clones, some missing. The sample lists roughly 50,000 clones; 86% were seen once. This clone occurred once. Antigen specificity is unknown. CDR3 size: 16 residues. The gene calls are TRBV21-1 and TRBJ1-2; no check of the table's D call, TRBD1, against the DNA was made. TRBV21-1 is termed a pseudogene. The sequencing used peripheral blood, collected 28 days after the second AZD1222 dose. The sequence was collected from an adult who received the AZD1222 COVID-19 vaccine. The CDR3 sequence: CASSIGQISLNYGYTF. DNA for the CDR3: TGTGCCAGCAGCATTGGACAGATCTCCTTAAACTATGGCTACACCTTC.